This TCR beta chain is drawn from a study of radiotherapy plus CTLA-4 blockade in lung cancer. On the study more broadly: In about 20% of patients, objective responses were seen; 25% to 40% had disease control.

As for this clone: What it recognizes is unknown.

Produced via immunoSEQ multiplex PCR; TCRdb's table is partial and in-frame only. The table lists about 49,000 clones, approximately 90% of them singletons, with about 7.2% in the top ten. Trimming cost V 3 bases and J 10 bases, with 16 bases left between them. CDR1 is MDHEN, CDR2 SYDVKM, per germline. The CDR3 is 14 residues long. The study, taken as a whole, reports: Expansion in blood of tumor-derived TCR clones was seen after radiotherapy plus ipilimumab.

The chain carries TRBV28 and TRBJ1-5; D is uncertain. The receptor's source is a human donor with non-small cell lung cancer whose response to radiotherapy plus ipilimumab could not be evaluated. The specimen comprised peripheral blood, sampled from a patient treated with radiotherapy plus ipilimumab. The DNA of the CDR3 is TGTGCCAGCAGTTTGCCAGACAAATATGTACCCCAGCATTTT. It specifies CASSLPDKYVPQHF.